A selection of T cell receptor beta chains follows, all from one sample in a study. MiXCR, run by TCRdb on the 5' RACE reads, gives a single entry per CDR3 protein. Of 40,000 to 65,000 distinct CDR3 sequences in the sample, about 25% were seen once. Material: tumor-infiltrating naive CD4+ T cells sorted from the breast tumor. The receptor source for this set is a female donor with breast cancer. CDR3s include the opening cysteine and the closing phenylalanine or tryptophan. D genes are given only for firm matches. Expanded clones get a size class; other rows say once, few or many, or leave the size out.

v_call: TRBV5-1; d_call: NA; j_call: TRBJ1-1; clone_size: many; cdr3_nt: TGCGCCAGCAGCTTGATGCAGAACACTGAAGCTTTCTTT; cdr3_aa: CASSLMQNTEAFF
v_call: TRBV5-1; d_call: TRBD1; j_call: TRBJ1-2; clone_size: few; cdr3_nt: TGCGCCAGCAGCTACGGACAGGGGGCTCATGGCTACACCTTC; cdr3_aa: CASSYGQGAHGYTF
v_call: TRBV5-6; d_call: TRBD1; j_call: TRBJ2-7; clone_size: NA; cdr3_nt: TGTGCCAGCAGCCCCCGGGACAGACAATACGAGCAGTACTTC; cdr3_aa: CASSPRDRQYEQYF
v_call: TRBV21-1; d_call: NA; j_call: TRBJ2-2; clone_size: NA; cdr3_nt: TGTGCCAGCATACACGGGGCGAACACCGGGGAGCTGTTTTTT; cdr3_aa: CASIHGANTGELFF
v_call: TRBV5-1; d_call: NA; j_call: TRBJ2-1; clone_size: few; cdr3_nt: TGCGCCAGCAGCCCCCGTTCAAGATTCAACAATGAGCAGTTCTTC; cdr3_aa: CASSPRSRFNNEQFF
v_call: TRBV20-1; d_call: NA; j_call: TRBJ2-1; clone_size: few; cdr3_nt: TGCAGTGCTAAGGGCGCCGGAGGGTTTAATGAGCAGTTCTTC; cdr3_aa: CSAKGAGGFNEQFF
v_call: TRBV5-1; d_call: NA; j_call: TRBJ2-1; clone_size: NA; cdr3_nt: TGCGCCAGCAGCCCGGCCCGGACTGTCGGGGAGCAGTTCTTC; cdr3_aa: CASSPARTVGEQFF
v_call: TRBV6-5; d_call: NA; j_call: TRBJ2-6; clone_size: few; cdr3_nt: TGTGCCAGCAGTAAATTCGGAACAGGCTCTGTTGGTGGGGCCAACGTCCTGACTTTC; cdr3_aa: CASSKFGTGSVGGANVLTF
v_call: TRBV20-1; d_call: TRBD2; j_call: TRBJ2-2; clone_size: few; cdr3_nt: TGCAGTGCCCCGACTAGCGGGAGGCCCACCGGGGAGCTGTTTTTT; cdr3_aa: CSAPTSGRPTGELFF
v_call: TRBV30; d_call: NA; j_call: TRBJ2-2; clone_size: few; cdr3_nt: TGTGCCTGGAGTAAGAAGAGAGAGGGCGGGGAGCTGTTTTTT; cdr3_aa: CAWSKKREGGELFF